This T cell receptor beta chain is drawn from a study of early T cells in non-severe SARS-CoV-2 infection. Study-wide findings and caveats: Matching against VDJdb likely underestimated virus-specific expansions, favoring anti-spike CD8.

In TCRdb, the 5' RACE reads were re-called with MiXCR into one record per CDR3 protein. This table has 65,000 to 85,000 distinct CDR3 sequences, 15% to 19% appearing once. The sample holds a few counts of this clonotype. Its antigen is unknown. CDR1 and CDR2 from the germline V gene are MNHEY and SMNVEV (reference sequence). V dropped 9 bases and J dropped 10 bases, with 22 bases sitting between them. The CDR3 totals 14 residues. The receptor comes from an adult who was a healthcare worker with PCR-confirmed SARS-CoV-2 infection or an uninfected control (not recorded which). The sequenced sample consisted of whole blood. This chain joins TRBV27 and TRBJ2-1, with D possibly being TRBD1 (7 bases). The CDR3 sequence: CASIPGGTVDEQFF. The CDR3 coding sequence is TGTGCCAGTATCCCTGGAGGGACAGTGGACGAGCAGTTCTTC.